This entry is about one T cell receptor (beta chain). As yet, its antigen is unknown. The CDR3 has 15 amino acids. V was shortened by 5 bases and J by 5 bases, with 18 bases between the two germline ends. Germline CDR1 is LNHNV and CDR2 is YYDKDF (reference sequence). Noted treatment: approximately 9-day PBMC culture with coronavirus spike peptide pools or control peptides (ViraFEST assay). Prior to the COVID-19 pandemic (2011-2018), the unexposed donor's CD4+ T cells were collected. With peptide pools, ViraFEST first expanded antigen-specific T cells and afterwards sequenced their TCRs. Once cultured about 11 days, CD4+ T cells underwent isolation by negative selection. Scientists ran DNA taken from cultured CD4+ T cells through the Oncomine TCR Beta short-read assay for sequencing. Each CDR3 protein is one row after TCRdb ran MiXCR on the PCR reads. The sample lists about 9,900 distinct CDR3 sequences; 30% to 35% were seen once.

This sample is part of a study of vaccination and CD4 T cells after COVID-19. Sequences were obtained from CD4+ T cells from blood, cultured in vitro. The receptor's source is a human donor in good health. The genes are TRBV15 and TRBJ1-1; D is possibly TRBD1 (6 bases). The CDR3 bases are TGTGCCACCAGCGCTCGACAGGTAAAATGGACTGAAGCTTTCTTT. The encoded protein is CATSARQVKWTEAFF.